These 25 T cell receptor beta chains were sequenced from one sample in a study of regulatory T cells in long-lasting Graves disease. The time point: newly diagnosed GD, antithyroid drugs for less than 3 months. The authors made the TCR library using RNA they extracted from PBMCs. Both iRepertoire HTBI primers and Arm-PCR of CDR3 regions were used to build the TCR beta libraries. TCRdb reanalysed the multiplex PCR reads using MiXCR and keeps one entry per CDR3 protein. The sample lists about 460,000 distinct CDR3 sequences; approximately 14% were seen once. This sample also belongs to another study, concerning T cells in Graves' hyperthyroidism and ophthalmopathy.

The sequenced sample was peripheral blood mononuclear cells (PBMCs), obtained at new diagnosis, from a patient treated with antithyroid drugs. The receptors were gathered from a woman aged 45 to 65 with Graves disease.

V is TRBV20-1 and J is TRBJ2-2; 7 positions match TRBD1. Germline-derived CDR1 and CDR2 are DFQATT and SNEGSKA (reference sequence). There are 12 residues in the CDR3. The junction had 4 bases not matched to a gene; V was cut back by 6 bases and J by 6 bases. CDR3 protein: CSALQGPGELFF. CDR3 in DNA: TGCAGTGCGCTACAGGGGCCCGGGGAGCTGTTTTTT.

J is TRBJ2-1 and V is TRBV20-1; D unclear. Germline CDR1 is DFQATT and CDR2 is SNEGSKA (reference sequence). V lost 1 base and J lost 0, with 10 bases in between. The CDR3 totals 15 residues. The CDR3 region has the DNA TGCAGTGCTAGAGTAGGGTTAAGCTCCTACAATGAGCAGTTCTTC. This encodes CSARVGLSSYNEQFF.

This clonotype was found many times. The gene calls are TRBV28 and TRBJ1-5; no reliable D call. There are 12 residues in the CDR3. CDR1 and CDR2 (germline): MDHEN, SYDVKM. V was cut by 8 bases and J by 5 bases, with 10 bases left in between. The CDR3 bases are TGTGCCAGCTCAACTGGGGATCAGCCCCAGCATTTT. The encoded protein is CASSTGDQPQHF.

The chain recombines TRBV19 with TRBJ2-4; no clear D. This CDR3 comprises 18 residues. With 1 base removed from V and 0 bases from J, the gap between germline ends came to 16 bases. In germline, CDR1 is LNHDA, CDR2 SQIVND (reference sequence). CDR3 in amino acids: CASSIGGGLLLAKNIQYF. CDR3 bases: TGTGCCAGTAGTATAGGAGGCGGCTTACTCCTAGCCAAAAACATTCAGTACTTC.

The chain combines TRBV5-1 with TRBJ2-1; 12 bases agree with TRBD2. From germline, CDR1 is SGHRS and CDR2 YFSETQ. The CDR3 contains 14 residues. J gave up 7 bases and V 2 bases, and 1 base lay outside the gene matches. The CDR3 DNA sequence: TGCGCCAGCAGCTTTACTAGCGGGAGGAATGAGCAGTTCTTC. Its protein is CASSFTSGRNEQFF.

Ten or more counts support this clonotype. This chain joins TRBV7-8 and TRBJ2-2, with 11 bases that match TRBD2. Germline CDR1 is SGHVS and CDR2 is FQNEAQ. The V segment lost 1 base and the J segment 2 bases; nucleotides outside the gene matches: 9. The CDR3 consists of 19 residues. For the CDR3, the DNA is TGTGCCAGCAGCTTAGGGATACCGGGACTAGCGGTAAACACCGGGGAGCTGTTTTTT. Protein: CASSLGIPGLAVNTGELFF.

This clonotype was picked up many times. The chain is built from TRBV28 and TRBJ2-5; a possible D gene is TRBD2 (6 bases). V gave up 6 bases and J gave up 5 bases, with 16 bases separating them. The CDR3 spans 14 residues. Looked up from germline, CDR1 is MDHEN and CDR2 is SYDVKM. CDR3 residues: CASRGEADWETQYF. The CDR3 nucleotides are TGTGCCAGCAGAGGGGAGGCGGACTGGGAGACCCAGTACTTC.

In this sample, this clonotype turned up many times. This chain uses TRBV11-2 with TRBJ2-1, with a weak D call TRBD2 (6 bases). CDR1 and CDR2 (germline): SGHAT, FQNNGV. V shed 10 bases and J shed 5 bases, with 15 bases lying between them. The length of the CDR3 is 13 residues. The CDR3 DNA is TGTGCCACCGCTCGAGGGAGGAACAATGAGCAGTTCTTC. Translation gives CATARGRNNEQFF. The complete variable domain, with remaining parts taken from reference TRBV11-2 and TRBJ2-1, reads EAGVAQSPRYKIIEKRQSVAFWCNPISGHATLYWYQQILGQGPKLLIQFQNNGVVDDSQLPKDRFSAERLKGVDSTLKIQPAKLEDSAVYLCATARGRNNEQFFGPGTRLTVL.

This clonotype was counted many times. This sequence joins TRBV2 and TRBJ1-2, with D maybe TRBD1 (5 bases). The V gene's germline CDR1 is SNHLY and CDR2 FYNNEI. The V gene lost 4 bases and the J gene lost 9 bases, with 15 bases spanning the gap. The CDR3 loop spans 13 amino acids. The CDR3 sequence: CASSGSGMVRYTF. In DNA form, the CDR3 reads TGTGCCAGCAGTGGATCAGGGATGGTCCGCTACACCTTC. The full variable domain, completed using reference TRBV2 and TRBJ1-2, is EPEVTQTPSHQVTQMGQEVILRCVPISNHLYFYWYRQILGQKVEFLVSFYNNEISEKSEIFDDQFSVERPDGSNFTLKIRSTKLEDSAMYFCASSGSGMVRYTFGSGTRLTVV.

This clonotype was recorded once. The V gene is TRBV25-1, the J gene TRBJ2-1, with D perhaps TRBD2 (5 bases). Trimming shortened V by 5 bases and J by 12 bases, and 23 bases separated the two germline ends. The CDR3 is 15 amino acids. CDR1 and CDR2 from the germline V gene are MGHDK and SYGVNS. The CDR3 loop reads CASSPRGLATSGQFF. Written as DNA, the CDR3 is TGTGCCAGCAGTCCCCGAGGTCTAGCTACGAGTGGGCAGTTCTTC.

V usage is TRBV5-4 and J usage is TRBJ2-1; TRBD2 aligns across 7 bases. The CDR3 is 15 amino acids. With V trimmed by 4 bases and J by 4 bases, 8 bases remained unmatched. Germline CDR1 and CDR2: SGHNT and YYREEE (reference sequence). CDR3 loop: CASSPLRDYYNEQFF. DNA for the CDR3: TGTGCCAGCAGCCCTCTCCGGGACTATTACAATGAGCAGTTCTTC.

J is TRBJ2-5 and V is TRBV3-1, with 8 bases lining up with TRBD1. The germline gives CDR1 LGHDT, CDR2 YNNKEL (reference sequence). The V gene end was trimmed by 0 bases and the J gene end by 4 bases; junction bases not matched to a gene: 4. The CDR3 sequence is 15 residues long. The CDR3 DNA reads as TGTGCCAGCAGCCAAGATTCAGGACAGGGAGAGACCCAGTACTTC. Translating gives CASSQDSGQGETQYF.

This clonotype has more than one count but fewer than ten. The chain couples TRBV6-1 to TRBJ2-7; possible D gene TRBD1, 5 bases. Trimming pared 10 bases from V and 2 bases from J, leaving 15 bases between. There are 13 residues in the CDR3. Germline V gene sequence: CDR1 MNHNS, CDR2 SASEGT. CDR3 loop: CATERSGTYEQYF. The CDR3 nucleotides are TGTGCCACAGAACGATCAGGGACCTACGAGCAGTACTTC.

The chain carries TRBV4-1 and TRBJ1-4; D gene ambiguous. Germline lookup yields CDR1 MGHRA and CDR2 YSYEKL. This CDR3 has 17 residues. V was clipped by 1 base and J by 4 bases, with 16 bases between them. The CDR3 sequence: CASSQVSSGAINEKLFF. The CDR3, as DNA: TGCGCCAGCAGCCAAGTGTCGTCAGGCGCCATTAATGAAAAACTGTTTTTT.

The chain has TRBV5-8 and TRBJ2-7, with D perhaps given as TRBD1 or TRBD2 (5 bases each). The CDR3 contains 11 residues. The ends were cut back, 2 bases at V and 9 bases at J, with 9 bases in the middle. CDR1 SGHTS and CDR2 YDEGEE come from the germline V gene. The CDR3 protein is CASSLRDGQYF. CDR3 in DNA: TGTGCCAGCAGCTTAAGGGACGGGCAGTACTTC.

This chain's CDR3 is CAISESMGSSYNEQFF. In nucleotides, the CDR3 is TGTGCCATCAGTGAGTCGATGGGGAGCTCCTACAATGAGCAGTTCTTC. V usage is TRBV10-3 and J usage is TRBJ2-1; possibly TRBD2 for D (5 bases). The CDR3 covers 16 residues. V lost 0 bases and J 0 bases, leaving 9 bases between the germline ends. Germline CDR1 is ENHRY and CDR2 is SYGVKD.

Comment on this clonotype: Given a much more abundant clone one base away, this may be a read error. The chain recombines TRBV2 with TRBJ2-1; no clear D gene. The J call may be wrong; the DNA end is better matched by TRBJ2-5. CDR1 and CDR2 from the germline V gene are SNHLY and FYNNEI. The CDR3 is made up of 15 amino acids. The DNA of the CDR3 is TGTGCCAGCAGTGTCCATGGCATACTTCAAGAGACCCAGTACTTC. Amino acid sequence: CASSVHGILQETQYF.

In its sample, this clonotype was seen a few times. The chain combines TRBV7-2 with TRBJ1-6; D not certain. CDR1 is SGHTA, CDR2 FQGNSA, per germline. V was pared by 2 bases and J by 5 bases, with 10 bases between. This CDR3 contains 15 residues. Here the CDR3 reads CASSLWSEDNSPLHF. The CDR3 DNA reads as TGTGCCAGCAGCTTATGGTCAGAGGATAATTCACCCCTCCACTTT.

This sequence joins TRBV3-1 and TRBJ2-7; D unresolved. Trimming removed 4 bases from V and 3 bases from J, with 10 bases in between. Germline lookup yields CDR1 LGHDT and CDR2 YNNKEL (reference sequence). CDR3 length: 13 amino acids. The CDR3 DNA is TGTGCCAGCAGCCTTCTATCTGACTACGAGCAGTACTTC. This gives the protein CASSLLSDYEQYF.

The J gene is TRBJ2-3, the V gene TRBV27, with 9 bases identical to TRBD2. The J segment lost 3 bases and the V segment lost 10 bases, leaving 8 bases of the junction unmatched. The V gene's germline CDR1 is MNHEY and CDR2 SMNVEV (reference sequence). This CDR3 is 14 amino acids long. The DNA of the CDR3 is TGTGCCACCGCTAGCGGGGTCTTTACAGATACGCAGTATTTT. Amino acids: CATASGVFTDTQYF.

This clonotype showed up many times. The CDR3 nucleotides read TGTGCCAGCAGTTTCAGTGCTAGCGGGAGGAAAATTAGCACAGATACGCAGTATTTT. Protein sequence: CASSFSASGRKISTDTQYF. The chain combines TRBV28 with TRBJ2-3; TRBD2 matches 11 bases. The V segment lost 3 bases and the J segment 0 bases; nucleotides outside the gene matches: 11. The CDR3 sequence is 19 residues long. CDR1 is MDHEN, CDR2 SYDVKM, per germline.

The V gene is TRBV20-1, the J gene TRBJ2-6; D remains unclear. CDR3 length: 13 residues. The V end was cut by 4 bases, the J end by 2 bases, with 6 bases between. The germline V gene encodes CDR1 DFQATT and CDR2 SNEGSKA (reference sequence). This chain's CDR3 is CSAIHAGANVLTF. As DNA, the CDR3 is TGCAGTGCTATCCACGCTGGGGCCAACGTCCTGACTTTC.

J is TRBJ2-6 and V is TRBV18; TRBD2 matches at 11 bases. Germline V lookup: CDR1 KGHSH, CDR2 LQKENI. The CDR3 extends over 18 amino acids. Unmatched junction bases numbered 4, after V lost 3 bases and J lost 0 bases. The CDR3 sequence: CASSPVAGGSSGANVLTF. CDR3 DNA: TGTGCCAGCTCACCGGTAGCGGGAGGGAGCTCTGGGGCCAACGTCCTGACTTTC.

The chain couples TRBV28 to TRBJ2-2, with 10 bases matching TRBD2. CDR1 and CDR2 from the germline V gene are MDHEN and SYDVKM. Trimming at V came to 5 bases and at J to 0 bases, leaving 18 bases not matched to a gene. The CDR3 is made up of 21 amino acids. CDR3 bases: TGTGCCAGCAGTCCCACCGCCCCCGAACTTAGCGGGAGGTCGAACACCGGGGAGCTGTTTTTT. Translation gives CASSPTAPELSGRSNTGELFF.

This clonotype was picked up many times. The gene calls are TRBV12-3 or TRBV12-4 and TRBJ2-1; possibly TRBD2 for D (7 bases). Trimming cost V 1 base and J 9 bases, with 22 bases left between them. This CDR3 contains 17 residues. The CDR3 region is CASSLEGGWRPGGEQFF. For the CDR3, the DNA is TGTGCCAGCAGTTTAGAGGGGGGGTGGCGTCCCGGCGGTGAGCAGTTCTTC.